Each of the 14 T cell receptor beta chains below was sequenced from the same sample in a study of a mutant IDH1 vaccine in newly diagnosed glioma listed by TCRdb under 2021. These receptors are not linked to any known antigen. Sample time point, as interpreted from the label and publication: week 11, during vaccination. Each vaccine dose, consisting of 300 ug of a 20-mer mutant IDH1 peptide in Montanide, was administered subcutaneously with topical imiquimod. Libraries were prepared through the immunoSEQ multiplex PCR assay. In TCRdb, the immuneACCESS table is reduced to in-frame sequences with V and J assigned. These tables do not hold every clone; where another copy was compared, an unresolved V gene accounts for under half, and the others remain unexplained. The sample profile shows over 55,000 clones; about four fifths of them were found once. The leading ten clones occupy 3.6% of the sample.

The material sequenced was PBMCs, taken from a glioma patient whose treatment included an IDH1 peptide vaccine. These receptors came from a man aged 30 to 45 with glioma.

CDR3 loop: CASRGFREQFF. In DNA, the CDR3 is TGTGCCAGCAGAGGGTTCAGGGAGCAGTTCTTC. The chain links TRBV2 to TRBJ2-1; D is uncertain. The CDR3 length is 11 residues. CDR1 and CDR2 (germline): SNHLY, FYNNEI. The V end lost 6 bases, the J end lost 10 bases, and 10 bases lay between the germline ends.

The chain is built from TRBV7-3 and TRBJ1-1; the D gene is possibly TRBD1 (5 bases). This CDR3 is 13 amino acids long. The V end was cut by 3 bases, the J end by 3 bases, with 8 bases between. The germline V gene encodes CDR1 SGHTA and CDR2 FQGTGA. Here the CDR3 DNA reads TGTGCCAGCAGCTTCGGGGCATACACTGAAGCTTTCTTT. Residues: CASSFGAYTEAFF.

The CDR3 sequence is CASSFTGAETQYF. DNA for the CDR3: TGTGCCAGCAGCTTCACAGGGGCGGAGACCCAGTACTTC. This rearrangement joins TRBV11-2 to TRBJ2-5, with 7 bases that match TRBD1. The ends lost 3 bases at V and 5 bases at J; junction bases unmatched: 3. Germline assignment: CDR1 SGHAT and CDR2 FQNNGV. This CDR3 has 13 amino acids.

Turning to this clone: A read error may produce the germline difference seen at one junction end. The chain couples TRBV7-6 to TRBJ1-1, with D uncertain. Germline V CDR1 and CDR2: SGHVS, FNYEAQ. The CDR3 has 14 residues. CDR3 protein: CASSLAGPRTEALF. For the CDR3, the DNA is TGTGCCAGCAGCTTAGCGGGTCCGAGGACTGAAGCTCTCTTT.

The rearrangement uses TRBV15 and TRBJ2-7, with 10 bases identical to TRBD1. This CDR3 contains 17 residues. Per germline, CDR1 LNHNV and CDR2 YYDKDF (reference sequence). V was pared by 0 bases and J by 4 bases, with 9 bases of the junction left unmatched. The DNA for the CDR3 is TGTGCCACCAGCAGAGATGTGTCAAGGGACAGGGGTTACGAGCAGTACTTC. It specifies CATSRDVSRDRGYEQYF.

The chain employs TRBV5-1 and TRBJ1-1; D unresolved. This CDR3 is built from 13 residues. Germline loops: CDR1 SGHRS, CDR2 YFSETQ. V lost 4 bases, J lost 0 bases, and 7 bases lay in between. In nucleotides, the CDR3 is TGCGCCAGCAGCGTAGAAATGAACACTGAAGCTTTCTTT. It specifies CASSVEMNTEAFF.

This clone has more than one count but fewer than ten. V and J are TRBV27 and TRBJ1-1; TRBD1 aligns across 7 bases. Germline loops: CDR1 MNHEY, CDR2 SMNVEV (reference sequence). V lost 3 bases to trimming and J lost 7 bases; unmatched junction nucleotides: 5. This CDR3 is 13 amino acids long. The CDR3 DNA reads TGTGCCAGCAGTTTTAACAGGGGTGATGAAGCTTTCTTT. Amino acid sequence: CASSFNRGDEAFF.

The CDR3 DNA follows: TGTGCCAGCAGCGCTACAGGGGTGGGCACCGGGGAGCTGTTTTTT. This gives the protein CASSATGVGTGELFF. V gene TRBV7-9 combines with J gene TRBJ2-2; 7 bases line up with TRBD1. CDR1 and CDR2 from the germline V gene are SEHNR and FQNEAQ (reference sequence). This CDR3 has 15 amino acids. Losses at the gene ends were 5 bases for V and 4 bases for J; bases not matched to a gene: 7.

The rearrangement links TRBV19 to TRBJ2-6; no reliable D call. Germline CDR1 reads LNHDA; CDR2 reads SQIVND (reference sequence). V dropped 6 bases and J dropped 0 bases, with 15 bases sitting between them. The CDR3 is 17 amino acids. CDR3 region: CASRMGIFGSGANVLTF. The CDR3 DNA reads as TGTGCCAGTAGAATGGGCATATTCGGCTCTGGGGCCAACGTCCTGACTTTC. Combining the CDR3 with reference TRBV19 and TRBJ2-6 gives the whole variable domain DGGITQSPKYLFRKEGQNVTLSCEQNLNHDAMYWYRQDPGQGLRLIYYSQIVNDFQKGDIAEGYSVSREKKESFPLTVTSAQKNPTAFYLCASRMGIFGSGANVLTFGAGSRLTVL.

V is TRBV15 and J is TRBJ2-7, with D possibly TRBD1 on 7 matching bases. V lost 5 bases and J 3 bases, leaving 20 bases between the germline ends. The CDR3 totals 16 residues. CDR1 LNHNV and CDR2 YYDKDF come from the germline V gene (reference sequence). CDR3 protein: CATSGGGATGSYEQYF. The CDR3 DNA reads TGTGCCACCAGCGGAGGGGGTGCGACAGGGAGCTACGAGCAGTACTTC.

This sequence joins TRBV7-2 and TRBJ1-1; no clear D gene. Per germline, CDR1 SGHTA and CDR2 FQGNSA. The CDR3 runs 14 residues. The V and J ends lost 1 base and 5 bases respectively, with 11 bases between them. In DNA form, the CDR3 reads TGTGCCAGCAGCTTAGACGGCCCACTTACTGAAGCTTTCTTT. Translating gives CASSLDGPLTEAFF.

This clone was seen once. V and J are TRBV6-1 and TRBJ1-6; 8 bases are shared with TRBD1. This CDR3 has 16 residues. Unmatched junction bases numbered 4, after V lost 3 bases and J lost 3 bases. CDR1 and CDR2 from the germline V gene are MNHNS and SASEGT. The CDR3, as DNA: TGTGCCAGCAGTGACAGGGGGCAATTCTATAATTCACCCCTCCACTTT. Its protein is CASSDRGQFYNSPLHF.

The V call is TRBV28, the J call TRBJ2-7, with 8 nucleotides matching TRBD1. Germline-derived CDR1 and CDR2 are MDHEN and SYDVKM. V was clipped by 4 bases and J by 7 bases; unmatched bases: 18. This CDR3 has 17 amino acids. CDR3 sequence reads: CASSSHGPDRVPDEQYF. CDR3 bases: TGTGCCAGCAGTTCGCATGGTCCGGACAGGGTACCAGATGAGCAGTACTTC.

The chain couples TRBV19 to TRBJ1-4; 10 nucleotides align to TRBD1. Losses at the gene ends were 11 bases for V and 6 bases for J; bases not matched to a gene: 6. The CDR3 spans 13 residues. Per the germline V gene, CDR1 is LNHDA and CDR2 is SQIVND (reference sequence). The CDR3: CAAWDRGHEKLFF. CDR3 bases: TGTGCCGCCTGGGACAGGGGACATGAAAAACTGTTTTTT.